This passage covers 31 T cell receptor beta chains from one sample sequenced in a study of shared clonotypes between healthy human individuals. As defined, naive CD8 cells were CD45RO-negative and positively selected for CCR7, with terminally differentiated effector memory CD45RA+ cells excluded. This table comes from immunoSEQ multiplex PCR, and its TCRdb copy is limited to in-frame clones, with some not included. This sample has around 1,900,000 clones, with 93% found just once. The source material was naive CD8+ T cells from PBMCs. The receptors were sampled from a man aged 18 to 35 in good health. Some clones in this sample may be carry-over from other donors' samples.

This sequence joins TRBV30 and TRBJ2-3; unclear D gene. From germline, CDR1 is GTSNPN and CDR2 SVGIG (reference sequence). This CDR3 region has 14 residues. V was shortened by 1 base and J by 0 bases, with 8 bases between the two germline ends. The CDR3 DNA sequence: TGTGCCTGGAGTGAGTTAGCCAGCACAGATACGCAGTATTTT. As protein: CAWSELASTDTQYF.

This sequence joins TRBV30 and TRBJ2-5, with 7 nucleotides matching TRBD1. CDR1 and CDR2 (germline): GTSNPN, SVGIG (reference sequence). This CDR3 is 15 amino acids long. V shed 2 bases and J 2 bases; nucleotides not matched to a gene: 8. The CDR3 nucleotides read TGTGCCTGGAGTATAGGGACAGCCCCTCAAGAGACCCAGTACTTC. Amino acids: CAWSIGTAPQETQYF.

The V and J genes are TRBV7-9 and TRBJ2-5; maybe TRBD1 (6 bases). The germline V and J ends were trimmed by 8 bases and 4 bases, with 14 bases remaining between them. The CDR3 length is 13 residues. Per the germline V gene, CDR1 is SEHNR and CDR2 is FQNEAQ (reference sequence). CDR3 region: CASLGGFRETQYF. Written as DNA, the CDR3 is TGTGCCAGCCTAGGGGGTTTCCGAGAGACCCAGTACTTC. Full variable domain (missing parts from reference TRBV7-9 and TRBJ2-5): DTGVSQNPRHKITKRGQNVTFRCDPISEHNRLYWYRQTLGQGPEFLTYFQNEAQLEKSRLLSDRFSAERPKGSFSTLEIQRTEQGDSAMYLCASLGGFRETQYFGPGTRLLVL.

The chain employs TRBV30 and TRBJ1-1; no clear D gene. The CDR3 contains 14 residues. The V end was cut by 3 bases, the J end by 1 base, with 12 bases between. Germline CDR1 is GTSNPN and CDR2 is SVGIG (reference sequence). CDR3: CAWRRVRENTEAFF. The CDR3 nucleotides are TGTGCCTGGAGGCGGGTCCGAGAGAACACTGAAGCTTTCTTT.

This chain's CDR3 is CASSQRQGYEQYF. Written as DNA, the CDR3 is TGTGCCAGCAGTCAGAGACAGGGTTACGAGCAGTACTTC. This chain links TRBV27 with TRBJ2-7; TRBD1 matches at 7 bases. The CDR3 length is 13 residues. Germline V gene sequence: CDR1 MNHEY, CDR2 SMNVEV (reference sequence). With 5 bases clipped from V and 4 bases from J, the junction kept 5 bases outside the gene matches.

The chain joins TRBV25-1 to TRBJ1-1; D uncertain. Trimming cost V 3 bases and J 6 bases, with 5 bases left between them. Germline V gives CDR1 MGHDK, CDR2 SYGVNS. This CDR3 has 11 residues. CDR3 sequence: CASSDGAEAFF. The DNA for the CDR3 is TGTGCCAGCAGTGACGGGGCTGAAGCTTTCTTT.

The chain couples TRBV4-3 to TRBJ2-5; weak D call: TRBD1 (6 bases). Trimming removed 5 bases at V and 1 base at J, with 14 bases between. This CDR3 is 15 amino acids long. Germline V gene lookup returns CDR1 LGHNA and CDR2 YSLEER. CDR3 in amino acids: CASSTRDNPQETQYF. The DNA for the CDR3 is TGCGCCAGCAGCACTAGGGACAATCCCCAAGAGACCCAGTACTTC.

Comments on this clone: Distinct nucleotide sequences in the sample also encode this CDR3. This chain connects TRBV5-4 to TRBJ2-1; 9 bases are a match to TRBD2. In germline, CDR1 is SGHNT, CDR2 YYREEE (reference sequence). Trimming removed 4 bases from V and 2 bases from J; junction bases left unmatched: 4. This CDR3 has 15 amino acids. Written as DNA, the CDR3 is TGTGCCAGCAGCCTAAAGCGGGAGGCCTACAATGAGCAGTTCTTC. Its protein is CASSLKREAYNEQFF.

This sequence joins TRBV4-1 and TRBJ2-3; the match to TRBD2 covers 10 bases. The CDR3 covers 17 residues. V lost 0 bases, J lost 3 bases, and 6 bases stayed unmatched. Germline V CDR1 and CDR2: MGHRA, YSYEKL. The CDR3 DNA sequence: TGCGCCAGCAGCCAAGATCGTCTAGCGGGAGTAACAGATACGCAGTATTTT. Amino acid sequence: CASSQDRLAGVTDTQYF.

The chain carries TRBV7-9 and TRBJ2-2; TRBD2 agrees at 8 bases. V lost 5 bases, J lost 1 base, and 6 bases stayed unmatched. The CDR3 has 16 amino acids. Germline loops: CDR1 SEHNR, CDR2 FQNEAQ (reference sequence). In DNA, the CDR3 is TGTGCCAGCAGCCGAAGCGGGAGACAGAACACCGGGGAGCTGTTTTTT. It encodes CASSRSGRQNTGELFF. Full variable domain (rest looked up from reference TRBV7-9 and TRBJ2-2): DTGVSQNPRHKITKRGQNVTFRCDPISEHNRLYWYRQTLGQGPEFLTYFQNEAQLEKSRLLSDRFSAERPKGSFSTLEIQRTEQGDSAMYLCASSRSGRQNTGELFFGEGSRLTVL.

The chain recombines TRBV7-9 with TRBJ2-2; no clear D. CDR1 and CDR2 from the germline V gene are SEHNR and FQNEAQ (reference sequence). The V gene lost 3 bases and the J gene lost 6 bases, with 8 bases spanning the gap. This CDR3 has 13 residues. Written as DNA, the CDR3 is TGTGCCAGCAGCTTTGGGTCGGCCGGGGAGCTGTTTTTT. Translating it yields CASSFGSAGELFF.

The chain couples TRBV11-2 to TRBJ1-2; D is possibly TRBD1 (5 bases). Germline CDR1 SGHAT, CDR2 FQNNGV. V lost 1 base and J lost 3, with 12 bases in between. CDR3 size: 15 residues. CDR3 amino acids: CASSLAAGWDYGYTF. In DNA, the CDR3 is TGTGCCAGCAGCTTAGCGGCAGGGTGGGACTATGGCTACACCTTC.

CDR3 sequence: CASSLGGSGQETQYF. CDR3 nucleotide sequence: TGTGCCAGCAGCTTGGGAGGGAGTGGGCAAGAGACCCAGTACTTC. The chain links TRBV5-6 to TRBJ2-5, with D possibly TRBD2 on 5 matching bases. In germline, CDR1 is SGHDT, CDR2 YYEEEE. Trimming took off 0 bases at V and 2 bases at J, with 11 bases between the two ends. The CDR3 has 15 residues. Complete variable domain (other parts from reference TRBV5-6 and TRBJ2-5): DAGVTQSPTHLIKTRGQQVTLRCSPKSGHDTVSWYQQALGQGPQFIFQYYEEEERQRGNFPDRFSGHQFPNYSSELNVNALLLGDSALYLCASSLGGSGQETQYFGPGTRLLVL.

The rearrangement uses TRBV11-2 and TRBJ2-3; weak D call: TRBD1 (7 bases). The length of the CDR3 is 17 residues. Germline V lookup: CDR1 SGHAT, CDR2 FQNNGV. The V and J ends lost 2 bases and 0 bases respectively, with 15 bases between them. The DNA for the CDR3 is TGTGCCAGCAGCTTACCATTGACAGGGACTAGCACAGATACGCAGTATTTT. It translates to CASSLPLTGTSTDTQYF.

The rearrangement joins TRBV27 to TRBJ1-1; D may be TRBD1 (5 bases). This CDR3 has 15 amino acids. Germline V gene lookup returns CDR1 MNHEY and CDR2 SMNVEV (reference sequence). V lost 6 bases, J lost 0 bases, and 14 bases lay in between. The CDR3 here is CASRQVGGMNTEAFF. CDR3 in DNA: TGTGCCAGCAGACAGGTGGGCGGGATGAACACTGAAGCTTTCTTT.

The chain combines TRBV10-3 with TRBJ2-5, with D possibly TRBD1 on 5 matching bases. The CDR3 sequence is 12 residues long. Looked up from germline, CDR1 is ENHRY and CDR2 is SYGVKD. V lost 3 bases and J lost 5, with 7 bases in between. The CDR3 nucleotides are TGTGCCATCAGTGAAGACAGCGAGACCCAGTACTTC. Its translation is CAISEDSETQYF.

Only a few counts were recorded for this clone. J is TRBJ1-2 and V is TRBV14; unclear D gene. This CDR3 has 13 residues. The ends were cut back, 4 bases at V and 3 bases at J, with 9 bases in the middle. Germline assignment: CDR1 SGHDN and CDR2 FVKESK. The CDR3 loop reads CASSPGRYYGYTF. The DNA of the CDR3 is TGTGCCAGCAGCCCCGGACGGTACTATGGCTACACCTTC.

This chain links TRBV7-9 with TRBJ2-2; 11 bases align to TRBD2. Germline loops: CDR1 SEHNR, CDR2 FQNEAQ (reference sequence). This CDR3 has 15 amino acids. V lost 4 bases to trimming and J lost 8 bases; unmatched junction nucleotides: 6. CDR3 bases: TGTGCCAGCAGCTCAATAGCGGGAGGGCCGGGGGAGCTGTTTTTT. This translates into CASSSIAGGPGELFF.

CDR3 nucleotide sequence: TGTGCCAGCAGCTTTTACCTAGAGCAGAATAATGAAAAACTGTTTTTT. This gives the protein CASSFYLEQNNEKLFF. The chain combines TRBV7-8 with TRBJ1-4; D gene uncertain. The ends were cut back, 3 bases at V and 4 bases at J, with 15 bases in the middle. The CDR3 sequence is 16 residues long. Per germline, CDR1 SGHVS and CDR2 FQNEAQ. Filled out from reference TRBV7-8 and TRBJ1-4, the complete variable domain reads GAGVSQSPRYKVAKRGQDVALRCDPISGHVSLFWYQQALGQGPEFLTYFQNEAQLDKSGLPSDRFFAERPEGSVSTLKIQRTQQEDSAVYLCASSFYLEQNNEKLFFGSGTQLSVL.

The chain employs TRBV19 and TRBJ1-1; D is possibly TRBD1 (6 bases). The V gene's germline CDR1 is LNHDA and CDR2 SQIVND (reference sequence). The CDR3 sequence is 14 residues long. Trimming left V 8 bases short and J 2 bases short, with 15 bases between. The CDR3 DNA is TGTGCCAGTGGCCGGGACACTTATAACACTGAAGCTTTCTTT. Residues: CASGRDTYNTEAFF.

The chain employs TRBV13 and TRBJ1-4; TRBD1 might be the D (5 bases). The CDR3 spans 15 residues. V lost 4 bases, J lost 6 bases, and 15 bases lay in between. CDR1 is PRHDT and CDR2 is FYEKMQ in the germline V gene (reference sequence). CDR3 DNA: TGTGCCAGCAGCTCATCGGAGCGAGGGGATGAAAAACTGTTTTTT. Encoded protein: CASSSSERGDEKLFF.

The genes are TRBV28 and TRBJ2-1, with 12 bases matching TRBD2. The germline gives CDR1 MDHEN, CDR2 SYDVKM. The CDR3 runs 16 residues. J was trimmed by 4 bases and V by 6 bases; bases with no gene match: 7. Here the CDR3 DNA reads TGTGCCAGCAGCCACAAGACTAGCGGGAGATACAATGAGCAGTTCTTC. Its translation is CASSHKTSGRYNEQFF. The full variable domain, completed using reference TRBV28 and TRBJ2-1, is DVKVTQSSRYLVKRTGEKVFLECVQDMDHENMFWYRQDPGLGLRLIYFSYDVKMKEKGDIPEGYSVSREKKERFSLILESASTNQTSMYLCASSHKTSGRYNEQFFGPGTRLTVL.

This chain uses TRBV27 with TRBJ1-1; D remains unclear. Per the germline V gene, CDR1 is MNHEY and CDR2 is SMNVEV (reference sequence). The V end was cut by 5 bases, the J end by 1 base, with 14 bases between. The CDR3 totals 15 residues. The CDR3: CASSPTTGPNTEAFF. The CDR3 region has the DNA TGTGCCAGCAGTCCAACGACGGGTCCGAACACTGAAGCTTTCTTT.

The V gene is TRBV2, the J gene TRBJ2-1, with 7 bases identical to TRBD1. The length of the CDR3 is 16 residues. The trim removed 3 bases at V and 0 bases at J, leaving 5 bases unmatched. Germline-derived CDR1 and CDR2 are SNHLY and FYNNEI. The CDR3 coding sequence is TGTGCCAGCAGTGATCTGGCAGGGGGCTCCTACAATGAGCAGTTCTTC. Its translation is CASSDLAGGSYNEQFF.

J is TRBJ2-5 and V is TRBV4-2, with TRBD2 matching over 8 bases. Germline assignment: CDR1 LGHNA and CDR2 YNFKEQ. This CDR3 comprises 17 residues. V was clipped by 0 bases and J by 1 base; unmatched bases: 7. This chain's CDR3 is CASSQDPGGRTQETQYF. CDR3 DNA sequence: TGTGCCAGCAGCCAAGATCCGGGGGGGAGAACCCAAGAGACCCAGTACTTC.

CDR3 DNA: TGTGCCAGCAGTTTAGGCTCTGGAAACACCATATATTTT. It translates to CASSLGSGNTIYF. This chain connects TRBV25-1 to TRBJ1-3; unclear D gene. The CDR3 totals 13 residues. Trimming removed 5 bases from V and 0 bases from J, with 5 bases in between. Germline CDR1 reads MGHDK; CDR2 reads SYGVNS.

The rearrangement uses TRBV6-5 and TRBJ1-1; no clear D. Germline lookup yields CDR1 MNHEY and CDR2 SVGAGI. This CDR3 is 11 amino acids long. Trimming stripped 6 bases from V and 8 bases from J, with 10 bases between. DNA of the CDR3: TGTGCCAGCAGGCGTGGTTTCGAAGCTTTCTTT. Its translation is CASRRGFEAFF.

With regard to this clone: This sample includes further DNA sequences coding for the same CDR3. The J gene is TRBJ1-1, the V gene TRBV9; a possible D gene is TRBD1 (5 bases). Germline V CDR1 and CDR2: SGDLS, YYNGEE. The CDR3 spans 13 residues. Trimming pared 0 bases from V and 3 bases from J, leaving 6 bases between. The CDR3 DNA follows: TGTGCCAGCAGCGTAGGGGACGACACTGAAGCTTTCTTT. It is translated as CASSVGDDTEAFF.

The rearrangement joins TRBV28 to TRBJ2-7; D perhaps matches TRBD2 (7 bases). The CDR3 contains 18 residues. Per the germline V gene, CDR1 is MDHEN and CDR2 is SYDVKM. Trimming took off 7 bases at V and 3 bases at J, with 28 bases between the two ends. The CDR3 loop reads CASNLPSGGAGRIYEQYF. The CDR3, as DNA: TGTGCCAGCAATCTCCCGTCGGGGGGCGCGGGCCGTATCTACGAGCAGTACTTC.

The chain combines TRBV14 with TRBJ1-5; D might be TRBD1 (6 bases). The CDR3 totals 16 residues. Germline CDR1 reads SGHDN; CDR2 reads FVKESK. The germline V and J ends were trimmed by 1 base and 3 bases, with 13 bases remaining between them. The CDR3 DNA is TGTGCCAGCAGCCAAGGACAGGCAGTGTTCAATCAGCCCCAGCATTTT. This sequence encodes CASSQGQAVFNQPQHF.

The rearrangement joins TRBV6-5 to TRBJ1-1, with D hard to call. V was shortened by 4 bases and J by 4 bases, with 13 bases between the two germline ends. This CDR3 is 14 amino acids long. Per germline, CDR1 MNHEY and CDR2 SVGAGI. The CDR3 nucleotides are TGTGCCAGCAGTTCCGTAACGGCTGGCACTGAAGCTTTCTTT. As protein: CASSSVTAGTEAFF.